The 5 T cell receptor beta chains listed next were all sequenced from one sample in a study of radiotherapy plus CTLA-4 blockade in lung cancer. Here immunoSEQ multiplex PCR was the method, and the copy in TCRdb shows in-frame clones only, minus some. This repertoire shows 30,000 to 40,000 clones, 60% to 80% found once; its top ten account for roughly 4.5%. Material: peripheral blood, obtained from a patient treated with radiotherapy plus ipilimumab. The receptor source for this set is a human donor with non-small cell lung cancer whose response to radiotherapy plus ipilimumab could not be evaluated.

The chain has TRBV27 and TRBJ2-7, with D possibly TRBD2 on 6 matching bases. The CDR3 is 13 amino acids. Germline loops: CDR1 MNHEY, CDR2 SMNVEV (reference sequence). Trimming shortened V by 5 bases and J by 5 bases, and 13 bases separated the two germline ends. The CDR3 nucleotides read TGTGCCAGCAGTAAGGAGGGGAGGCACGAGCAGTACTTC. It translates to CASSKEGRHEQYF.

The chain is built from TRBV5-1 and TRBJ1-1, with D unclear. Germline loops: CDR1 SGHRS, CDR2 YFSETQ. V lost 0 bases and J lost 4, with 10 bases in between. This CDR3 is built from 14 residues. CDR3 amino acids: CASSLVAGSTEAFF. In DNA, the CDR3 is TGCGCCAGCAGCTTGGTGGCGGGGAGCACTGAAGCTTTCTTT.

The V call is TRBV25-1, the J call TRBJ2-4; 7 positions match TRBD2. Germline values: CDR1 MGHDK, CDR2 SYGVNS. The V gene end was trimmed by 6 bases and the J gene end by 6 bases; junction bases not matched to a gene: 8. The CDR3 is 14 residues long. The CDR3: CASSPRGVLNIQYF. The CDR3 DNA reads as TGTGCCAGCAGCCCACGGGGGGTCTTAAACATTCAGTACTTC.

V usage is TRBV19 and J usage is TRBJ2-7; the match to TRBD2 covers 7 bases. Germline assignment: CDR1 LNHDA and CDR2 SQIVND (reference sequence). The CDR3 has 14 amino acids. V lost 5 bases, J lost 2 bases, and 6 bases stayed unmatched. This CDR3 is CASSALGGAYEQYF. The CDR3 bases are TGTGCCAGTAGTGCGCTTGGGGGGGCCTACGAGCAGTACTTC.

The V call is TRBV9, the J call TRBJ2-5, with 10 bases aligning to TRBD2. Germline values: CDR1 SGDLS, CDR2 YYNGEE. The CDR3 is 16 residues long. V dropped 2 bases and J dropped 2; count of bases not matched to a gene: 6. This CDR3 reads CASSVSSGSLQETQYF. The CDR3 DNA is TGTGCCAGCAGCGTTTCTAGCGGGAGTCTTCAAGAGACCCAGTACTTC.